This T cell receptor (beta chain) derives from a study of cytomegalovirus exposure and HLA in healthy donors. Study-level background: An early data release held around 80 million unique TCRs from HLA-typed donors.

Study findings and constraints: The study put 150 or so TCR beta chains on its list as cytomegalovirus-associated. A later look showed TCR association rates differing by HLA locus, highest for DRB1 and lowest for HLA-C.

Primers: 60 Vbeta forward and 13 Jbeta reverse. The assay was immunoSEQ multiplex PCR, and TCRdb's table has in-frame clones only and misses some. The sample contains about 160,000 clones, approximately 75% of which appear only once. Germline CDR1 reads SGHTA; CDR2 reads FQGNSA. V shed 6 bases, J shed 3 bases, and the junction held 5 bases outside the gene matches. CDR3 length: 13 amino acids. Comments on this clone: Antigen unknown.

J is TRBJ2-7 and V is TRBV7-2; 7 nucleotides match TRBD2. Sequenced sample: PBMCs. The TCR comes from a man aged 50 to 60 in good health and CMV-seropositive. CDR3 loop: CASRGASGYEQYF. CDR3 nucleotides: TGTGCCAGCAGAGGGGCTAGCGGCTACGAGCAGTACTTC.